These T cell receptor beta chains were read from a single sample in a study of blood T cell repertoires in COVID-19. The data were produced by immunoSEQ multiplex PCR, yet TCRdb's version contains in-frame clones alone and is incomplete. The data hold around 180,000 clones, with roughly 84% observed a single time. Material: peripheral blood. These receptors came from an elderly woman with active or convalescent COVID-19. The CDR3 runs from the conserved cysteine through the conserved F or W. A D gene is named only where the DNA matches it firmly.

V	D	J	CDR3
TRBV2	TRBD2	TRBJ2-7	CASSELAETYEQYF
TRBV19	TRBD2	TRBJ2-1	CASSRTSGRSGSYNEQFF
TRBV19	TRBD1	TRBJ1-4	CASTQGAGEKLFF
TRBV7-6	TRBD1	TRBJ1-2	CASSLAVTGAPEGYTF
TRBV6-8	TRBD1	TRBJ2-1	CASSYGGQSRCLRFF
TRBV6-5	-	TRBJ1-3	CASSYSTPSGNTIYF
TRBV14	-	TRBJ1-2	CASRDNIYGGYTF
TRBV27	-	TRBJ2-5	CASSLGRHPRAETQYF
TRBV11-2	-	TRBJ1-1	CASSLVSGLANTEAFF
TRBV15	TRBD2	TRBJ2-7	CATSRQLAPYEQYF
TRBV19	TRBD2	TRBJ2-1	CASSIGSGIAGGPNYNEQFF
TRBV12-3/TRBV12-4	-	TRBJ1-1	CASSPQYRAFF
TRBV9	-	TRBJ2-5	CASSVGGNQETQYF
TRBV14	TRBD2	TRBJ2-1	CASSQESGWASGAYNEQFF
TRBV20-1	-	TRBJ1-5	CSASSGYPSNQPQHF
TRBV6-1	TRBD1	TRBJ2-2	CASSDPGGRTGELFF
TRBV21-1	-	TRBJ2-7	CASSKAPTGFLGDEQYF
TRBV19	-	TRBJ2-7	CASSLADKNYEQYF
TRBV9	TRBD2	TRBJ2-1	CASSEGLESYNEQFF
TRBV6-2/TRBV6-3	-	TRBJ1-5	CASSSGYSNQPQHF
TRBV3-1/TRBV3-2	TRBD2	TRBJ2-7	CASSPLTSGSGGEQYF
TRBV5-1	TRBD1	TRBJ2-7	CASSLYGQASSYEQYF